This T cell receptor beta chain is from a study of Graves' ophthalmopathy and Graves' hyperthyroidism. Study context: Specimen type is peripheral blood, obtained at initial diagnosis before any treatment. Whole-study findings and limits: Ophthalmopathy cases were distinguished from stable hyperthyroidism by a 13-signature model, reaching about 90% sensitivity and 65% to 83% specificity. Sensitivity reached less than 71% and specificity around 72% when the model predicted ophthalmopathy progression.

RNA transcripts provided the template for amplifying TCR beta CDR3 regions. HTBI primers were used in a first-round RT-PCR, which preceded a second-round multiplex PCR. From the multiplex PCR reads, TCRdb called clonotypes with MiXCR, one entry per CDR3 protein. Of a few hundred thousand distinct CDR3 sequences detected, roughly 20% appear once; the ten largest clones hold roughly 3.2%. In its sample, this clonotype was seen many times. Its specificity is not known. Diagnostic conclusions were grounded in clinical symptoms, serum thyroxine, TRAb, thyroid ultrasound and orbital computed tomography. This clonotype originated in a woman aged 18-30 years with stable Graves' hyperthyroidism. Sequencing used peripheral blood.

The CDR3 loop is CASSRGDTRYF. CDR3 nucleotide sequence: TGTGCCAGCAGTCGAGGGGACACTAGGTACTTC. The genes are TRBV12-3 or TRBV12-4 and TRBJ2-7, with D possibly being TRBD1 (6 bases). V dropped 5 bases and J dropped 12 bases, with 14 bases sitting between them. CDR3 length: 11 amino acids.